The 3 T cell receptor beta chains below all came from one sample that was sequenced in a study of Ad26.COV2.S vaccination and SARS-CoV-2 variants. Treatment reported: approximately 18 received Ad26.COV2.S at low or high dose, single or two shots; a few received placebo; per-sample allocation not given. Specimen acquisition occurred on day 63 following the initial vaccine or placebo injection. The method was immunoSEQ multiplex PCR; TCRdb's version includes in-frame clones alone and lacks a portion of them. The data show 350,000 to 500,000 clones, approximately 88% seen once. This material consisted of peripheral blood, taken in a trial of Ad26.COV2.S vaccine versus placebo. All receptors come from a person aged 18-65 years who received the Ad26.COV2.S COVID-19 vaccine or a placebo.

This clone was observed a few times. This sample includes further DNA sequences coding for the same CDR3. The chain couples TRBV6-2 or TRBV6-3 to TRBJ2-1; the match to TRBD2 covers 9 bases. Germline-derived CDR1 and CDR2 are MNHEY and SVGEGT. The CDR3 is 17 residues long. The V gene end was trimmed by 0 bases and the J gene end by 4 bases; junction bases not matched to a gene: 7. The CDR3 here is CASSYSPPSGVYNEQFF. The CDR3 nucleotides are TGTGCCAGCAGTTACTCGCCCCCTAGCGGGGTGTACAATGAGCAGTTCTTC.

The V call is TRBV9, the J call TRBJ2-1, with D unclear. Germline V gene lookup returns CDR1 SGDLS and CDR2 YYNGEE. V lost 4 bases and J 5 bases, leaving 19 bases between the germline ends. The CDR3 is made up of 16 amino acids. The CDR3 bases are TGTGCCAGCAGCCCAAGGGTGGATGAACCCCACAATGAGCAGTTCTTC. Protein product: CASSPRVDEPHNEQFF.

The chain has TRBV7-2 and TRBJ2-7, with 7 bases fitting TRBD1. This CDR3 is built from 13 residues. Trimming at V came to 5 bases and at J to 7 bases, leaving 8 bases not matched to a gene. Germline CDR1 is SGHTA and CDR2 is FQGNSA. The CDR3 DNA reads TGTGCCAGCAGCGAGGACAGGTTCCTTGAGCAGTACTTC. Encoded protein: CASSEDRFLEQYF. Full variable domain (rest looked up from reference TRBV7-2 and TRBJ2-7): GAGVSQSPSNKVTEKGKDVELRCDPISGHTALYWYRQSLGQGLEFLIYFQGNSAPDKSGLPSDRFSAERTGGSVSTLTIQRTQQEDSAVYLCASSEDRFLEQYFGPGTRLTVT.